This is a list of T cell receptor beta chains from one sample in a study of T cell responses to AZD1222 COVID-19 vaccine. Sequencing was performed with immunoSEQ multiplex PCR; in TCRdb, only in-frame clones are kept and a portion is missing. Among tens of thousands of clones listed, 88% were seen once. Source: peripheral blood, taken on day 0 of AZD1222 vaccination. These receptors were taken from an adult in good health. Each CDR3 is given with its conserved first and last residue. Fields, in order: V gene, clone size, J gene, D gene, CDR3 DNA, CDR3 protein. The D gene is left open where the match is weak. Clone size is shown for a subset of rows, as once, few, many or a class of expanded clone.

V gene: TRBV10-3; clone size: once; J gene: TRBJ1-5; D gene: -; CDR3 DNA: TGTGCCATCCAGATCGGGGTCGATCAGCCCCAGCATTTT; CDR3 protein: CAIQIGVDQPQHF
V gene: TRBV4-1; clone size: -; J gene: TRBJ2-3; D gene: TRBD2; CDR3 DNA: TGCGCCAGCAGCCAGGGGGGGACTCCAGATACGCAGTATTTT; CDR3 protein: CASSQGGTPDTQYF
V gene: TRBV7-6; clone size: -; J gene: TRBJ2-1; D gene: TRBD2; CDR3 DNA: TGTGCCAGCAGCAGAGCCGGGACTAGCGGCTACAATGAGCAGTTCTTC; CDR3 protein: CASSRAGTSGYNEQFF
V gene: TRBV3-1/TRBV3-2; clone size: -; J gene: TRBJ1-1; D gene: TRBD1; CDR3 DNA: TGTGCCAGCAGCCAGTTAACAGGGGGCACTGAAGCTTTCTTT; CDR3 protein: CASSQLTGGTEAFF
V gene: TRBV19; clone size: -; J gene: TRBJ1-1; D gene: TRBD1; CDR3 DNA: TGTGCCAGTAGCGGACAGGGAATGAACACTGAAGCTTTCTTT; CDR3 protein: CASSGQGMNTEAFF
V gene: TRBV25-1; clone size: -; J gene: TRBJ1-5; D gene: -; CDR3 DNA: TGTGCCAGCAGTGATCGGCAACCCAATCAGCCCCAGCATTTT; CDR3 protein: CASSDRQPNQPQHF
V gene: TRBV6-4; clone size: -; J gene: TRBJ1-1; D gene: TRBD1; CDR3 DNA: TGTGCCAGCAGTGACACGGGACAGCACACTGAAGCTTTCTTT; CDR3 protein: CASSDTGQHTEAFF
V gene: TRBV2; clone size: -; J gene: TRBJ1-6; D gene: -; CDR3 DNA: TGTGCCAGCAGTGGCCAGGCCAGGTCACCCCTCCACTTT; CDR3 protein: CASSGQARSPLHF
V gene: TRBV11-2; clone size: few; J gene: TRBJ2-3; D gene: -; CDR3 DNA: TGTGCCAGCAGCCGGACCACAGATACGCAGTATTTT; CDR3 protein: CASSRTTDTQYF
V gene: TRBV2; clone size: -; J gene: TRBJ1-6; D gene: -; CDR3 DNA: TGTGCCAGCAGGTACAGGGATAATTCACCCCTCCACTTT; CDR3 protein: CASRYRDNSPLHF
V gene: TRBV30; clone size: few; J gene: TRBJ2-2; D gene: -; CDR3 DNA: TGTGCCTGGAGGGTAGGGGAGTACACCGGGGAGCTGTTTTTT; CDR3 protein: CAWRVGEYTGELFF
V gene: TRBV2; clone size: few; J gene: TRBJ2-3; D gene: TRBD2; CDR3 DNA: TGTGCGCTCTCTAGCGGATACACAGATACGCAGTATTTT; CDR3 protein: CALSSGYTDTQYF
V gene: TRBV5-1; clone size: few; J gene: TRBJ2-1; D gene: TRBD2; CDR3 DNA: TGCGCCAGCAGCTTGGACGGGAGGGGGTCTGGGAATGAGCAGTTCTTC; CDR3 protein: CASSLDGRGSGNEQFF
V gene: TRBV5-6; clone size: -; J gene: TRBJ2-6; D gene: -; CDR3 DNA: TGTGCCAGCAGCTCAATGGGGGTTGGGGCCAACGTCCTGACTTTC; CDR3 protein: CASSSMGVGANVLTF
V gene: TRBV19; clone size: once; J gene: TRBJ1-1; D gene: -; CDR3 DNA: TGTGCCAGCCATAACTTAGGGGCGCAGGTTGAAGCTTTCTTT; CDR3 protein: CASHNLGAQVEAFF
V gene: TRBV5-4; clone size: -; J gene: TRBJ2-3; D gene: -; CDR3 DNA: TGTGCCAGCGCACCTCCGGGACGCACCACAGATACGCAGTATTTT; CDR3 protein: CASAPPGRTTDTQYF
V gene: TRBV4-2; clone size: -; J gene: TRBJ2-7; D gene: -; CDR3 DNA: TGTGCCAGCAGCCGGGGACTCTACGAGCAGTACTTC; CDR3 protein: CASSRGLYEQYF
V gene: TRBV18; clone size: few; J gene: TRBJ2-6; D gene: -; CDR3 DNA: TGTGCCAGCTCCCCCACGGGGGTGGGAGCTGGGGCCAACGTCCTGACTTTC; CDR3 protein: CASSPTGVGAGANVLTF
V gene: TRBV29-1; clone size: -; J gene: TRBJ2-3; D gene: TRBD2; CDR3 DNA: TGCAGCGTCGCTAGCGGGAGGGACGATACGCAGTATTTT; CDR3 protein: CSVASGRDDTQYF
V gene: TRBV5-1; clone size: -; J gene: TRBJ2-1; D gene: -; CDR3 DNA: TGCGCCAGCAGCTTGGTTACCTTCAATGAGCAGTTCTTC; CDR3 protein: CASSLVTFNEQFF
V gene: TRBV20-1; clone size: -; J gene: TRBJ2-1; D gene: -; CDR3 DNA: TGCAGTGTGGGAGATGAGCAGTTCTTC; CDR3 protein: CSVGDEQFF
V gene: TRBV27; clone size: -; J gene: TRBJ1-3; D gene: TRBD1; CDR3 DNA: TGTGCCAGCAGTAAACGGACAGGGGGCACTGGAAACACCATATATTTT; CDR3 protein: CASSKRTGGTGNTIYF
V gene: TRBV5-4; clone size: -; J gene: TRBJ2-1; D gene: TRBD1; CDR3 DNA: TGTGCCAGCAGCCGGGACAGGGGATCCGACAATGAGCAGTTCTTC; CDR3 protein: CASSRDRGSDNEQFF
V gene: TRBV20-1; clone size: -; J gene: TRBJ1-1; D gene: -; CDR3 DNA: TGCAGTGCTAGAGAGAACACTGAAGCTTTCTTT; CDR3 protein: CSARENTEAFF
V gene: TRBV10-2; clone size: -; J gene: TRBJ1-3; D gene: -; CDR3 DNA: TGCGCCAGCAGTGAGCGGAGGGGGGTGGACTCTGGAAACACCATATATTTT; CDR3 protein: CASSERRGVDSGNTIYF
V gene: TRBV15; clone size: -; J gene: TRBJ1-2; D gene: -; CDR3 DNA: TGTGCCACCGCCACCCAGTCACGGACCTATGGCTACACCTTC; CDR3 protein: CATATQSRTYGYTF
V gene: TRBV2; clone size: -; J gene: TRBJ2-5; D gene: -; CDR3 DNA: TGTGCCAGCAGGGGGCGGGAGACCCAGTACTTC; CDR3 protein: CASRGRETQYF
V gene: TRBV6-5; clone size: -; J gene: TRBJ2-1; D gene: TRBD2; CDR3 DNA: TGTGCCAGCAACTTAGCGGGAGTCTATGAGCAGTTCTTC; CDR3 protein: CASNLAGVYEQFF
V gene: TRBV6-5; clone size: -; J gene: TRBJ1-2; D gene: TRBD1; CDR3 DNA: TGTGCCAGCAGTCCCACAGGGGGCGAACAGGCTTACACCTTC; CDR3 protein: CASSPTGGEQAYTF
V gene: TRBV28; clone size: -; J gene: TRBJ2-2; D gene: -; CDR3 DNA: TGTGCCACCCAGGGTATTAACACCGGGGAGCTGTTTTTT; CDR3 protein: CATQGINTGELFF
V gene: TRBV11-2; clone size: -; J gene: TRBJ2-1; D gene: -; CDR3 DNA: TGTGCCAGCAGCCCAGGGATAACTCTCTACAATGAGCAGTTCTTC; CDR3 protein: CASSPGITLYNEQFF
V gene: TRBV19; clone size: -; J gene: TRBJ1-1; D gene: TRBD1; CDR3 DNA: TGTGCCAGTAGTTCCCCGGGACAGGCCGCTGGGAACACTGAAGCTTTCTTT; CDR3 protein: CASSSPGQAAGNTEAFF
V gene: TRBV19; clone size: -; J gene: TRBJ2-7; D gene: TRBD2; CDR3 DNA: TGTGCCAGTAGTACCCTGGGACTAGCGGGACGGGTTCCGGGCGAGCAGTACTTC; CDR3 protein: CASSTLGLAGRVPGEQYF
V gene: TRBV29-1; clone size: once; J gene: TRBJ1-5; D gene: -; CDR3 DNA: TGCAGCGTCATGAACGCTGGTCAGCCCCAGCATTTT; CDR3 protein: CSVMNAGQPQHF
V gene: TRBV5-6; clone size: -; J gene: TRBJ2-3; D gene: -; CDR3 DNA: TGTGCCAGCAGCTTGTTGTTGCGGGACACAGATACGCAGTATTTT; CDR3 protein: CASSLLLRDTDTQYF
V gene: TRBV7-2; clone size: -; J gene: TRBJ1-1; D gene: -; CDR3 DNA: TGTGCCAGCAGCTCACAGCCCCTCTTAGCAGCTTTCTTT; CDR3 protein: CASSSQPLLAAFF
V gene: TRBV30; clone size: few; J gene: TRBJ1-6; D gene: -; CDR3 DNA: TGTGCCTGGAGGAGAATGGCGGGGTCCTATAATTCACCCCTCCACTTT; CDR3 protein: CAWRRMAGSYNSPLHF
V gene: TRBV5-6; clone size: few; J gene: TRBJ2-3; D gene: -; CDR3 DNA: TGTGCCAGCAGCCCTCTCAGGGTAACAGATACGCAGTATTTT; CDR3 protein: CASSPLRVTDTQYF
V gene: TRBV19; clone size: -; J gene: TRBJ2-7; D gene: TRBD2; CDR3 DNA: TGTGCCAGTAGCCACCAGGCGGGAGCCTACGAGCAGTACTTC; CDR3 protein: CASSHQAGAYEQYF
V gene: TRBV6-4; clone size: -; J gene: TRBJ1-5; D gene: -; CDR3 DNA: TGTGCCAGCAGTAACGGATTAAGCGGCCAGCCCCAGCATTTT; CDR3 protein: CASSNGLSGQPQHF
V gene: TRBV19; clone size: -; J gene: TRBJ1-1; D gene: -; CDR3 DNA: TGTGCCAGTAGTAGCCGCACTGAAGCTTTCTTT; CDR3 protein: CASSSRTEAFF
V gene: TRBV29-1; clone size: -; J gene: TRBJ2-1; D gene: TRBD2; CDR3 DNA: TGCAGCGTCCCCGGGGGTAGCGGGCCTTTCTCCTACAATGAGCAGTTCTTC; CDR3 protein: CSVPGGSGPFSYNEQFF